Listed here are 3 T cell receptor beta chains from one sample, sequenced in a study of T cells in Graves' hyperthyroidism and ophthalmopathy. There were TCR beta CDR3 regions amplified from RNA transcripts. The HTBI primer set was used in a first-round RT-PCR of the TCR CDR3. MiXCR, applied by TCRdb to the multiplex PCR reads, yields one record per CDR3 protein. The sample yields 450,000 to 650,000 distinct CDR3 sequences, 15% to 20% seen once. Specimen: blood. These receptors were collected from a woman under 30 with Graves' ophthalmopathy.

This clonotype came up a few times. The chain combines TRBV6-1 with TRBJ1-3; tentatively, D is TRBD1 (6 bases). The CDR3 is 16 amino acids. Trimming took 1 base from V and 0 from J, leaving 10 bases between them. Germline V gene lookup returns CDR1 MNHNS and CDR2 SASEGT. CDR3 protein: CASSEGTVNSGNTIYF. The CDR3 DNA reads as TGTGCCAGCAGTGAAGGGACAGTCAACTCTGGAAACACCATATATTTT.

This clonotype was counted many times. The V call is TRBV11-2, the J call TRBJ2-7; tentatively, D is TRBD1 (5 bases). Trimming cost V 5 bases and J 3 bases, with 14 bases left between them. Germline V gene lookup returns CDR1 SGHAT and CDR2 FQNNGV. This CDR3 has 14 residues. CDR3 in amino acids: CASSRGPDSYEQYF. The CDR3 DNA is TGTGCCAGCAGCCGTGGCCCCGACAGCTACGAGCAGTACTTC.

In this sample, this clonotype turned up a few times. The chain is built from TRBV5-1 and TRBJ2-1; D is ambiguous. V was trimmed by 4 bases and J by 8 bases, leaving 7 bases between them. The CDR3 consists of 11 residues. Germline values: CDR1 SGHRS, CDR2 YFSETQ. The CDR3: CASSVVDEQFF. In DNA form, the CDR3 reads TGCGCCAGCAGCGTAGTGGATGAGCAGTTCTTC. The entire variable domain, with the rest obtained from reference TRBV5-1 and TRBJ2-1, is as follows: KAGVTQTPRYLIKTRGQQVTLSCSPISGHRSVSWYQQTPGQGLQFLFEYFSETQRNKGNFPGRFSGRQFSNSRSEMNVSTLELGDSALYLCASSVVDEQFFGPGTRLTVL.